The present TCR beta chain was sequenced within a study of monozygotic twins with inflammatory bowel disease. Overall study findings and caveats: Twins with IBD were found to have lower TCRbeta diversity (inverse Simpson) than healthy co-twins.

CDR3 size: 14 residues. CDR1 ENHRY and CDR2 SYGVKD come from the germline V gene. In the case of this clonotype: Its antigen is still unknown.

TCRdb re-called the 5' RACE reads; one entry per CDR3 protein, DNA not given. The table lists approximately 330,000 distinct CDR3 sequences. Sequencing was carried out using blood. The chain combines TRBV10-3 with TRBJ1-1; TCRdb's assignment of TRBD1 cannot be checked, as there is no DNA. The source of this sequence is a human donor with ulcerative colitis or Crohn's disease, or a healthy co-twin of an affected twin (not recorded which). The CDR3 reads CAISEQGPNTEAFF.